There are many counts of the clone carrying this T cell receptor (beta chain). The V and J ends lost 0 bases and 10 bases respectively, with 10 bases between them. The CDR3 runs to 13 residues. Amplified TCR beta CDR3 regions came from RNA transcripts. An initial round of RT-PCR targeting the TCR CDR3 relied on the HTBI primer set. TCRdb analysed the multiplex PCR reads with MiXCR anew, one entry per CDR3 protein. This repertoire shows 330,000 or so distinct CDR3 sequences, about a sixth found once; its top ten account for less than 20%. The source of the sample is a study of T cells in Graves' hyperthyroidism and ophthalmopathy. Ophthalmopathy patients all had a Clinical Activity Score of at least 3, a NOSPECS grade of at least 4 and disease under 3 months old.

The specimen sequenced was blood. The sequence was collected from a middle-aged woman with Graves' ophthalmopathy. This chain links TRBV12-3 or TRBV12-4 with TRBJ2-4; D tentatively reads TRBD1 or TRBD2 (5 bases each). The CDR3 loop reads CASSLAQGGIQYF. The CDR3 nucleotides are TGTGCCAGCAGTTTAGCGCAGGGCGGGATTCAGTACTTC.